These T cell receptor beta chains were read from a single sample in a study of T cells after yellow fever vaccination. TCRdb re-analysed the 5' RACE reads in MiXCR, keeping a single row per CDR3 protein. This sample yields around 340,000 distinct CDR3 sequences, of which approximately 12% are seen a single time; roughly 3% belongs to the top ten. The material sequenced was CD4+ T cells sorted from PBMCs, taken 15 days after the yellow fever booster vaccination. The source of these receptors is a man younger than 35 who received the YFV17D yellow fever vaccine. Each CDR3 is given with its conserved first and last residue. A D gene is named only where the DNA matches it firmly. A row's size may be missing; if present it is once, few, many or a size class.

D gene: NA
clone size: many
J gene: TRBJ1-5
CDR3 length: 13
V gene: TRBV7-9
CDR3 DNA: TGTGCCAGCAGCTTAGAGCAGGGGCAGCCCCAGCATTTT
CDR3 protein: CASSLEQGQPQHF

D gene: TRBD1
clone size: NA
J gene: TRBJ2-3
CDR3 length: 19
V gene: TRBV4-3
CDR3 DNA: TGCGCCAGCAGCCAACAGATGGAGGGGGACAGGGGGTTTTTAGATACGCAGTATTTT
CDR3 protein: CASSQQMEGDRGFLDTQYF

D gene: NA
clone size: few
J gene: TRBJ1-1
CDR3 length: 14
V gene: TRBV7-2
CDR3 DNA: TGTGCCAGCAGCTTAGCGGTTTCGGGCACTGAAGCTTTCTTT
CDR3 protein: CASSLAVSGTEAFF

D gene: NA
clone size: many
J gene: TRBJ1-4
CDR3 length: 16
V gene: TRBV5-1
CDR3 DNA: TGCGCCAGCAGCTTGGACCCCGGGACGGGAAATGAAAAACTGTTTTTT
CDR3 protein: CASSLDPGTGNEKLFF

D gene: NA
clone size: many
J gene: TRBJ1-1
CDR3 length: 13
V gene: TRBV20-1
CDR3 DNA: TGCAGTGCTAGGAGGGGATCGGATACTGAAGCTTTCTTT
CDR3 protein: CSARRGSDTEAFF

D gene: TRBD2
clone size: NA
J gene: TRBJ2-5
CDR3 length: 16
V gene: TRBV4-2
CDR3 DNA: TGTGCCAGCAGCCCGGTACTAGCGGGGGTCCAGAAGACCCAGTACTTC
CDR3 protein: CASSPVLAGVQKTQYF

D gene: TRBD2
clone size: few
J gene: TRBJ2-5
CDR3 length: 15
V gene: TRBV4-1
CDR3 DNA: TGCGCCAGCAGCCACCAGCGGGGTAGCGGAGAGACCCAGTACTTC
CDR3 protein: CASSHQRGSGETQYF

D gene: NA
clone size: NA
J gene: TRBJ1-3
CDR3 length: 14
V gene: TRBV7-2
CDR3 DNA: TGTGCCAGCAGCTTAGTAGATTCTGGAAACACCATATATTTT
CDR3 protein: CASSLVDSGNTIYF

D gene: NA
clone size: few
J gene: TRBJ1-6
CDR3 length: 16
V gene: TRBV7-2
CDR3 DNA: TGTGCCAGCAGCTTGGACTTTGGAGACGGAACTTCACCCCTCCACTTT
CDR3 protein: CASSLDFGDGTSPLHF

D gene: NA
clone size: NA
J gene: TRBJ1-4
CDR3 length: 14
V gene: TRBV7-9
CDR3 DNA: TGTGCCAGCAGCAGACAGCGATATAATGAAAAACTGTTTTTT
CDR3 protein: CASSRQRYNEKLFF

D gene: NA
clone size: few
J gene: TRBJ2-2
CDR3 length: 13
V gene: TRBV10-3
CDR3 DNA: TGTGCCTCCTTTGAACAGGGAGTCGGGGAGCTGTTTTTT
CDR3 protein: CASFEQGVGELFF

D gene: TRBD2
clone size: many
J gene: TRBJ2-7
CDR3 length: 14
V gene: TRBV7-2
CDR3 DNA: TGTGCCAGCAGCTCAGTAGCGGGTCGCTACGAGCAGTACTTC
CDR3 protein: CASSSVAGRYEQYF

D gene: NA
clone size: few
J gene: TRBJ1-1
CDR3 length: 13
V gene: TRBV6-5
CDR3 DNA: TGTGCCAGCAGTCGAACCATGAACACTGAAGCTTTCTTT
CDR3 protein: CASSRTMNTEAFF

D gene: TRBD2
clone size: few
J gene: TRBJ2-1
CDR3 length: 16
V gene: TRBV5-1
CDR3 DNA: TGCGCCAGCAGTCGAGGACTAGCGGCCTCCTACAATGAGCAGTTCTTC
CDR3 protein: CASSRGLAASYNEQFF

D gene: NA
clone size: NA
J gene: TRBJ2-7
CDR3 length: 13
V gene: TRBV20-1
CDR3 DNA: TGCAGTGCCATCGGGACACAGACCTACGAGCAGTACTTC
CDR3 protein: CSAIGTQTYEQYF

D gene: NA
clone size: NA
J gene: TRBJ2-5
CDR3 length: 14
V gene: TRBV20-1
CDR3 DNA: TGCAGTGCTTCGGCGGGTTCCTTTTTGGAGACCCAGTACTTC
CDR3 protein: CSASAGSFLETQYF

D gene: NA
clone size: few
J gene: TRBJ1-4
CDR3 length: 15
V gene: TRBV18
CDR3 DNA: TGTGCCAGCTCACCACCGGACAGCCCTAATGAAAAACTGTTTTTT
CDR3 protein: CASSPPDSPNEKLFF

D gene: TRBD2
clone size: few
J gene: TRBJ2-7
CDR3 length: 15
V gene: TRBV15
CDR3 DNA: TGTGCCACCAGCAGAGGGGCAGGGACTACGACGGAGCAGTACTTC
CDR3 protein: CATSRGAGTTTEQYF

D gene: TRBD1
clone size: few
J gene: TRBJ1-1
CDR3 length: 14
V gene: TRBV9
CDR3 DNA: TGTGCCAGCAGCGTATTGACCGGGACAGAAGTGGGTTTCTTT
CDR3 protein: CASSVLTGTEVGFF

D gene: NA
clone size: many
J gene: TRBJ2-3
CDR3 length: 11
V gene: TRBV29-1
CDR3 DNA: TGCAGCGCCTCGGACACAGATACGCAGTATTTT
CDR3 protein: CSASDTDTQYF

D gene: NA
clone size: few
J gene: TRBJ2-5
CDR3 length: 15
V gene: TRBV5-1
CDR3 DNA: TGCGCCAGCAGCTTACAGGGAGGGGAGGAAGAGACCCAGTACTTC
CDR3 protein: CASSLQGGEEETQYF

D gene: NA
clone size: few
J gene: TRBJ2-3
CDR3 length: 15
V gene: TRBV5-1
CDR3 DNA: TGCGCCAGCAGTTTGGGAGGGGGCCGCTCAGATACGCAGTATTTT
CDR3 protein: CASSLGGGRSDTQYF

D gene: NA
clone size: few
J gene: TRBJ2-5
CDR3 length: 16
V gene: TRBV5-5
CDR3 DNA: TGTGCCAGCAGCTCGTCGACTAGTGAAGGGTGGGAGACCCAGTACTTC
CDR3 protein: CASSSSTSEGWETQYF

D gene: TRBD2
clone size: NA
J gene: TRBJ2-5
CDR3 length: 15
V gene: TRBV7-2
CDR3 DNA: TGTGCCAGCAGCCCCCAAGCGGGGGAACAAGAGACCCAGTACTTC
CDR3 protein: CASSPQAGEQETQYF

D gene: NA
clone size: NA
J gene: TRBJ2-5
CDR3 length: 11
V gene: TRBV2
CDR3 DNA: TGTGCCAGCATAGGGGTTGAGACCCAGTACTTC
CDR3 protein: CASIGVETQYF

D gene: TRBD2
clone size: few
J gene: TRBJ2-1
CDR3 length: 18
V gene: TRBV6-2/TRBV6-3
CDR3 DNA: TGTGCCAGCAGTCCCTCGGGACTAGCGCGGAGGTCCTACAATGAGCAGTTCTTC
CDR3 protein: CASSPSGLARRSYNEQFF

D gene: TRBD1
clone size: NA
J gene: TRBJ1-2
CDR3 length: 14
V gene: TRBV7-2
CDR3 DNA: TGTGCCAGCAGCGAGACAGGGGTTAACTATGGCTACACCTTC
CDR3 protein: CASSETGVNYGYTF

D gene: NA
clone size: few
J gene: TRBJ2-1
CDR3 length: 15
V gene: TRBV18
CDR3 DNA: TGTGCCAGCTCACTGAGCCAGGGGGGGTACAATGAGCAGTTCTTC
CDR3 protein: CASSLSQGGYNEQFF

D gene: NA
clone size: few
J gene: TRBJ2-3
CDR3 length: 13
V gene: TRBV11-2
CDR3 DNA: TGTGCCAGCAGCTTATCGGCGGCAGATACGCAGTATTTT
CDR3 protein: CASSLSAADTQYF